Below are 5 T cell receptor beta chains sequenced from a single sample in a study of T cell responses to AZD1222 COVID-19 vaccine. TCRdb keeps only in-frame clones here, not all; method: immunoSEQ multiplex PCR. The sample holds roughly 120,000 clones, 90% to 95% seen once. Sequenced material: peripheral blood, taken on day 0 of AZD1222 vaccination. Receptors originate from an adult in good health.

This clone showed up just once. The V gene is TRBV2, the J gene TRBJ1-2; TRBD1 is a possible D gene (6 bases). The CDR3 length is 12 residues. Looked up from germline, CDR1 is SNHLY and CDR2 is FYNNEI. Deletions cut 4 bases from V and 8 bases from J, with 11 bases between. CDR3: CASSARGYGYTF. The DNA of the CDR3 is TGTGCCAGCAGTGCGAGGGGGTACGGCTACACCTTC.

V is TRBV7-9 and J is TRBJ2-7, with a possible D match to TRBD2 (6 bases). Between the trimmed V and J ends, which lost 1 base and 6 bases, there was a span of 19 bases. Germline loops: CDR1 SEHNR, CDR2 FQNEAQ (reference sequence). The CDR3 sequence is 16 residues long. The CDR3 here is CASSLGGAGSDAEQYF. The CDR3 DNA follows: TGTGCCAGCAGCTTAGGCGGGGCTGGGTCGGACGCCGAGCAGTACTTC.

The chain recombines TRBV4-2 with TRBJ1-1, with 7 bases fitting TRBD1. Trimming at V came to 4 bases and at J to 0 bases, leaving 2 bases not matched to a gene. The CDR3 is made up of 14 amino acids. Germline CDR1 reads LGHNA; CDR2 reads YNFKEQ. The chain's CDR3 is CASSPDRMNTEAFF. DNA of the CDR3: TGTGCCAGCAGCCCGGACAGGATGAACACTGAAGCTTTCTTT.

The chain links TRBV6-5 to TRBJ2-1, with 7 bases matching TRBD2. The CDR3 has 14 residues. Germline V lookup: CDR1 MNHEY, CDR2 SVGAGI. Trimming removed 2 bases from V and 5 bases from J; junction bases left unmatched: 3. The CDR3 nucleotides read TGTGCCAGCAGTTACCTTCGGGAGGACAATGAGCAGTTCTTC. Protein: CASSYLREDNEQFF.

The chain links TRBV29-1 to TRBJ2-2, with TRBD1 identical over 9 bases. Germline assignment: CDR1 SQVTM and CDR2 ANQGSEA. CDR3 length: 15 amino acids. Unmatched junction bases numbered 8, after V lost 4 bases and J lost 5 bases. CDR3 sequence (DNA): TGCAGCGTTGGTCAGGACAGGGGCGGGACCGGGGAGCTGTTTTTT. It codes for CSVGQDRGGTGELFF.